The rows below give T cell receptor beta chains drawn from one sample of a study of T cell clones after liver transplantation. Assay: immunoSEQ multiplex PCR; the TCRdb copy retains only in-frame clones and omits some. The sample shows around 110,000 clones, 90% of them seen only once. The sample consisted of CD4+ T cells from blood, taken 12 months after liver transplant. These receptors were taken from a human patient who received a liver transplant. The graft donor may account for some of the T cells. Both conserved end residues are part of each CDR3. A D gene is named only where the DNA matches it firmly. Rows give clone size only sometimes, using once, few, many, or a class for an expanded clone.

v_call,clone_size,j_call,d_call,cdr3_nt,cdr3_aa
TRBV4-2,.,TRBJ1-2,TRBD1,TGTGCCAGCAGCCAAGGTGAGAGGGGGCCCAACTATGGCTACACCTTC,CASSQGERGPNYGYTF
TRBV19,few,TRBJ2-5,.,TGTGCCAGTAGTATCCGGCTACTCCAAGAGACCCAGTACTTC,CASSIRLLQETQYF
TRBV18,.,TRBJ1-1,.,TGTGCCAGCTCACCGGTCAGCTCAGTGAACACTGAAGCTTTCTTT,CASSPVSSVNTEAFF
TRBV18,.,TRBJ2-3,TRBD1,TGTGCCAGCTCAGGTCGGACAGGGGGCTTAGATACGCAGTATTTT,CASSGRTGGLDTQYF
TRBV25-1,.,TRBJ1-5,.,TGTGCCAGCAGTGTGGGGGGGGACAATCAGCCCCAGCATTTT,CASSVGGDNQPQHF
TRBV10-1,.,TRBJ2-1,TRBD2,TGCGCCACCCAGCGCTGGCTAGCGGGATACAATGAGCAGTTCTTC,CATQRWLAGYNEQFF
TRBV10-2,.,TRBJ2-5,.,TGCGCCACCGGTTCTTCGGGAAGAGAGACCCAGTACTTC,CATGSSGRETQYF
TRBV18,.,TRBJ1-2,TRBD1,TGTGCCAGCTCAACTGACAGGGATTCATTGGGAGGCTACACCTTC,CASSTDRDSLGGYTF
TRBV2,few,TRBJ2-7,.,TGTGCCAGCAGTGTCGACCGGGACTCATCCTACGAGCAGTACTTC,CASSVDRDSSYEQYF
TRBV6-1,once,TRBJ2-7,.,TGTGCCAGCACTGAGACAGGACTCTTCTACGAGCAGTACTTC,CASTETGLFYEQYF
TRBV2,.,TRBJ2-3,.,TGTGCCAGCAGTGGGTCCAACTCAGCTCAGCTGGATTTT,CASSGSNSAQLDF
TRBV28,.,TRBJ1-4,.,TGTGCCAGCAGTCCCGAGATGAGTTCGGAAAAACTGTTTTTT,CASSPEMSSEKLFF
TRBV19,.,TRBJ2-3,.,TGTGCCAGTAGCACCCAGACAGGTTCCTCAGATACGCAGTATTTT,CASSTQTGSSDTQYF
TRBV21-1,.,TRBJ2-7,.,TGTGCCAGCAGCAAAGTCGGGGCCCACGAGCAGTACTTC,CASSKVGAHEQYF
TRBV12-5,.,TRBJ1-2,.,TGTGCTAGTGGACAGGACGGACTCTATGGCTACACCTTC,CASGQDGLYGYTF
TRBV7-2,.,TRBJ2-7,TRBD2,TGTGCCAGCAGCTTAAACGGGAGGCTATCCTACGAGCAGTACTTC,CASSLNGRLSYEQYF
TRBV29-1,.,TRBJ1-2,.,TGCAGCGCCCAGCCAGGGATCTATGGCTACACCTTC,CSAQPGIYGYTF
TRBV9,few,TRBJ2-1,.,TGTGCCAGCAGCGTGGTGGCCCCTCTCCCCAATGAGCAGTTCTTC,CASSVVAPLPNEQFF
TRBV28,.,TRBJ2-3,.,TGTGCCAGCAGTTTAAGCGACAGCACAGATACGCAGTATTTT,CASSLSDSTDTQYF
TRBV18,once,TRBJ2-1,TRBD2,TGTGCCAGCTCACCCCCCGGGACTAGCGGTGAGCAGTTCTTC,CASSPPGTSGEQFF
TRBV20-1,.,TRBJ2-5,.,TGCAGTGCTTACGACCATCCCACGGCGTACTTC,CSAYDHPTAYF
TRBV6-1,.,TRBJ1-2,.,TGTGCCATCAGCCGGGGGGCAAACTATGGCTACACCTTC,CAISRGANYGYTF
TRBV2,.,TRBJ1-2,.,TGTGCCAGCAGTGCCCAGGGCCCCCTCGATGGCTACACCTTC,CASSAQGPLDGYTF
TRBV11-1,.,TRBJ2-7,TRBD1,TGTGCCAGCAGCTTTACCGGGACAGGGGGCTACGAGCAGTACTTC,CASSFTGTGGYEQYF
TRBV27,.,TRBJ2-2,.,TGTGCCAGCAGTTTCTCGGTTACCGGGGAGCTGTTTTTT,CASSFSVTGELFF
TRBV2,.,TRBJ1-2,TRBD1,TGTGCCAGCAGTCCCGGACAGGGTCGTGGCTACACCTTC,CASSPGQGRGYTF
TRBV28,.,TRBJ2-7,TRBD2,TGTGCCAGCAGTTTAGCCTCGGCTAGCGGGAGGAGGTACGAGCAGTACTTC,CASSLASASGRRYEQYF
TRBV4-3,.,TRBJ1-2,.,TGCGCCAGCAGCCAAGCGTCCGGTGGCCACTATGGCTACACCTTC,CASSQASGGHYGYTF
TRBV2,.,TRBJ2-2,TRBD2,TGTGCCAGCAGACTAACTAGCGGCGCGAACACCGGGGAGCTGTTTTTT,CASRLTSGANTGELFF
TRBV18,.,TRBJ2-2,TRBD1,TGTGCCAGCTCACCATCGGGACAGGGGATGACCGGGGAGCTGTTTTTT,CASSPSGQGMTGELFF
TRBV19,.,TRBJ1-1,.,TGTGCCAGTAGTATCGGGACGGTGAACACTGAAGCTTTCTTT,CASSIGTVNTEAFF
TRBV5-6,.,TRBJ2-3,TRBD2,TGTGCCAGCAGCTTGTTAACTAGCGGGAGGGCCCGGGCAGATACGCAGTATTTT,CASSLLTSGRARADTQYF
TRBV5-1,.,TRBJ1-4,.,TGCGCCAGCAGCTTGGGGGGAACGGTTAATGAAAAACTGTTTTTT,CASSLGGTVNEKLFF
TRBV5-4,.,TRBJ2-3,.,TGTGCCAGCAGCTTGGGGGGTCGGACTAGCACAGATACGCAGTATTTT,CASSLGGRTSTDTQYF
TRBV18,.,TRBJ2-1,TRBD2,TGTGCCAGCTCACAAACTAGCGGGACGACCTACAATGAGCAGTTCTTC,CASSQTSGTTYNEQFF
TRBV6-1,once,TRBJ2-4,.,TGTGCCAGCCGAGGGAGAGAAAACATTCAGTACTTC,CASRGRENIQYF
TRBV6-6,.,TRBJ2-6,.,TGTGCCAGCAGTAAGACCGGGGAATCTGGGGCCAACGTCCTGACTTTC,CASSKTGESGANVLTF
TRBV19,.,TRBJ1-2,.,TGTGCCAGTCGGGGGGTGGATGGCTACACCTTC,CASRGVDGYTF
TRBV2,.,TRBJ2-2,.,TGTGCCAGCAGTGACACCTCATACCGGGAGCTGTTTTTT,CASSDTSYRELFF
TRBV16,.,TRBJ1-2,.,TGTGCCAGCAGCCAATTAGTCCTCTATGGCTACACCTTC,CASSQLVLYGYTF
TRBV5-4,.,TRBJ2-7,TRBD2,TGTGCCAGCAGTGGACTAGCGGGCGAGGGAGAGCAGTACTTC,CASSGLAGEGEQYF
TRBV5-1,.,TRBJ2-3,.,TGCGCCAGCAGCCCCGCTATATCGGTCTTTGATACGCAGTATTTT,CASSPAISVFDTQYF
TRBV28,.,TRBJ2-1,TRBD2,TGTGCCAGCAGTTTGACTAGCCCCGTCAATGAGCAGTTCTTC,CASSLTSPVNEQFF
TRBV5-5,.,TRBJ2-1,TRBD2,TGTGCCAGCAGCCAATACTCAGCGGGAGTTAATGAGCAGTTCTTC,CASSQYSAGVNEQFF